The 31 T cell receptor beta chains given below trace back to one sample, sequenced in a study of cytomegalovirus exposure and HLA in healthy donors (dated by TCRdb to 2017 to 2019). Libraries were built with the immunoSEQ multiplex PCR assay. For the multiplex PCR, a mixture combining 60 forward primers for TCR Vbeta segments and 13 reverse primers for TCR Jbeta segments was used. TCRdb re-hosts the immuneACCESS table, in-frame sequences only. Its copies lack some clones; in the studies checked, an unresolved V gene accounts for under half of them, and the cause for the rest is not known. The sample table shows around 160,000 clones, and approximately 79% are seen once. Jointly, the top ten make up over 12% of the sample. Sequenced material: PBMCs. Receptors were obtained from a man in his forties or fifties in good health and CMV-seropositive.

J is TRBJ2-2 and V is TRBV5-1; 7 bases fit TRBD1. The germline gives CDR1 SGHRS, CDR2 YFSETQ. J lost 4 bases, V lost 2 bases, and 8 bases had no gene match. CDR3 length: 16 amino acids. CDR3 sequence: CASSFIGTEPTGELFF. The CDR3 DNA is TGCGCCAGCAGCTTTATCGGGACAGAACCCACCGGGGAGCTGTTTTTT.

The chain has TRBV10-3 and TRBJ1-2, with a weak D call TRBD1 (5 bases). Trimming shortened V by 4 bases and J by 0 bases, and 9 bases separated the two germline ends. The germline gives CDR1 ENHRY, CDR2 SYGVKD. The CDR3 loop spans 14 amino acids. The DNA of the CDR3 is TGTGCCATCAGTGGGACAAATACTAACTATGGCTACACCTTC. Encoded protein: CAISGTNTNYGYTF.

As to this clone: One junction end disagrees with the germline gene, perhaps due to a read error. The chain combines TRBV11-3 with TRBJ2-5, with 8 bases fitting TRBD1. CDR3 length equals 14 residues. The germline gives CDR1 SGHNT, CDR2 YENEEA. The chain's CDR3 is CASSLGQGNSLGNF. The CDR3, as DNA: TGTGCCAGCAGCTTAGGACAGGGGAACAGTCTAGGAAACTTC.

The rearrangement joins TRBV28 to TRBJ2-5; 9 positions agree with TRBD2. V was clipped by 8 bases and J by 0 bases; unmatched bases: 13. In germline, CDR1 is MDHEN, CDR2 SYDVKM. This CDR3 comprises 17 residues. The CDR3 DNA reads TGTGCCAGCGGAGACTTTGCGGCGGGGGGGTACCAAGAGACCCAGTACTTC. It yields the protein CASGDFAAGGYQETQYF.

This clone was detected only a few times. This chain connects TRBV9 to TRBJ1-2; 9 positions agree with TRBD1. The CDR3 loop spans 16 amino acids. Germline CDR1 reads SGDLS; CDR2 reads YYNGEE. V was pared by 3 bases and J by 6 bases, with 12 bases of the junction left unmatched. The CDR3 DNA sequence: TGTGCCAGCAGCGCCCTTACTGGGACAGGGTTCGATGGCTACACCTTC. Its protein product is CASSALTGTGFDGYTF.

The V gene is TRBV5-8, the J gene TRBJ1-1; TRBD1 matches at 7 bases. CDR1 is SGHTS, CDR2 YDEGEE, per germline. This CDR3 contains 14 residues. J lost 4 bases, V lost 6 bases, and 9 bases had no gene match. The CDR3 region has the DNA TGTGCCAGCAATCCTCAGGGGGGTCGCACTGAAGCTTTCTTT. Translated, it gives CASNPQGGRTEAFF. Using reference TRBV5-8 and TRBJ1-1 for the parts outside the CDR3, the full variable domain is EAGVTQSPTHLIKTRGQQATLRCSPISGHTSVYWYQQALGLGLQFLLWYDEGEERNRGNFPPRFSGRQFPNYSSELNVNALELEDSALYLCASNPQGGRTEAFFGQGTRLTVV.

The V call is TRBV5-4, the J call TRBJ2-2; a weak D match, TRBD1 (5 bases). CDR3 length: 15 residues. V was clipped by 3 bases and J by 4 bases, with 13 bases between them. CDR1 is SGHNT and CDR2 is YYREEE in the germline V gene (reference sequence). CDR3 DNA: TGTGCCAGCAGCTCACCGGACACATTCACCGGGGAGCTGTTTTTT. It is translated as CASSSPDTFTGELFF.

The V gene is TRBV6-5, the J gene TRBJ2-1, with a possible D match to TRBD2 (6 bases). CDR1 MNHEY and CDR2 SVGAGI come from the germline V gene. The CDR3 runs 14 residues. V was cut by 6 bases and J by 7 bases, with 16 bases left in between. For the CDR3, the DNA is TGTGCCAGCAGCCGTTTTACGGGGGAGAATGAGCAGTTCTTC. Its protein is CASSRFTGENEQFF.

The chain couples TRBV2 to TRBJ2-5, with D possibly TRBD1 on 6 matching bases. The last part of the DNA fits TRBJ2-7 better; the J call may be wrong. CDR3 length: 12 amino acids. Per germline, CDR1 SNHLY and CDR2 FYNNEI. Here the CDR3 reads CASTLTGYEQYF. CDR3 coding DNA: TGTGCCAGCACTCTGACAGGCTACGAGCAGTACTTC.

This clone was picked up one time. The chain has TRBV4-1 and TRBJ1-5; 7 bases align to TRBD1. CDR1 is MGHRA and CDR2 is YSYEKL in the germline V gene. With V trimmed by 2 bases and J by 8 bases, 9 bases remained unmatched. The CDR3 is 15 amino acids. The CDR3 DNA follows: TGCGCCAGCAGCCAATTTGCAGGGGGACGGGAGCCCCAGCATTTT. This sequence encodes CASSQFAGGREPQHF.

The chain has TRBV5-1 and TRBJ1-1, with D possibly matching TRBD1 (5 bases). V was pared by 4 bases and J by 1 base, with 11 bases between. Germline CDR1 SGHRS, CDR2 YFSETQ. The CDR3 extends over 14 amino acids. This CDR3 is CASSPGHQNTEAFF. CDR3 in DNA: TGCGCCAGCAGCCCCGGACACCAGAACACTGAAGCTTTCTTT.

V gene TRBV28 combines with J gene TRBJ2-7; 10 bases fit TRBD1. V gave up 4 bases and J gave up 0 bases; unmatched junction bases: 6. The CDR3 is 16 amino acids. Germline V gene sequence: CDR1 MDHEN, CDR2 SYDVKM. CDR3 DNA: TGTGCCAGCAGTTCTCCTCGGACAGGGGGCTCCTACGAGCAGTACTTC. Its translation is CASSSPRTGGSYEQYF.

The chain joins TRBV5-1 to TRBJ2-7; 8 bases map to TRBD2. The CDR3 length is 14 residues. V dropped 2 bases and J dropped 3; count of bases not matched to a gene: 4. Germline V lookup: CDR1 SGHRS, CDR2 YFSETQ. The CDR3 here is CASSFGRGVYEQYF. The CDR3 DNA reads as TGCGCCAGCAGCTTTGGGCGGGGGGTCTACGAGCAGTACTTC.

The chain uses TRBV27 and TRBJ2-3; TRBD1 agrees at 8 bases. Per germline, CDR1 MNHEY and CDR2 SMNVEV (reference sequence). After removal of 1 base from V and 6 bases from J, the junction contained 6 bases not matched to a gene. The CDR3 runs to 15 residues. CDR3 in amino acids: CASSLYWDRSDTQYF. As DNA, the CDR3 is TGTGCCAGCAGTTTATATTGGGACAGGTCGGATACGCAGTATTTT.

V gene TRBV6-1 combines with J gene TRBJ1-3; D uncertain. The CDR3 runs to 14 residues. CDR1 and CDR2 from the germline V gene are MNHNS and SASEGT. The V gene lost 3 bases and the J gene lost 2 bases, with 8 bases spanning the gap. In DNA, the CDR3 is TGTGCCAGCAGTGAGAGTGTGCCTGGAAACACCATATATTTT. Amino acid sequence: CASSESVPGNTIYF.

The chain joins TRBV4-3 to TRBJ2-2, with 12 positions matching TRBD1. The CDR3 consists of 21 residues. Trimming removed 2 bases from V and 6 bases from J; junction bases left unmatched: 19. Germline lookup yields CDR1 LGHNA and CDR2 YSLEER. CDR3 protein: CASSQHPLGTGGAYVAGELFF. The CDR3 DNA reads as TGCGCCAGCAGCCAACACCCGCTAGGGACAGGGGGCGCTTATGTCGCCGGGGAGCTGTTTTTT.

The table lists this clone with a few counts. This chain joins TRBV19 and TRBJ1-5; D is perhaps TRBD1 (6 bases). CDR3 length: 16 amino acids. Germline values: CDR1 LNHDA, CDR2 SQIVND (reference sequence). Trimming removed 5 bases at V and 1 base at J, with 15 bases between. CDR3 residues: CASSLRTELSNQPQHF. As DNA, the CDR3 is TGTGCCAGTAGTTTACGGACAGAGCTAAGCAATCAGCCCCAGCATTTT.

The gene calls are TRBV5-1 and TRBJ2-6; D possibly corresponds to TRBD1 (5 bases). Germline values: CDR1 SGHRS, CDR2 YFSETQ. This CDR3 contains 17 residues. With 5 bases removed from V and 2 bases from J, the gap between germline ends came to 17 bases. The CDR3 nucleotides read TGCGCCAGCAGTCCCCACTACCCCAGGGCTGGGGCCAACGTCCTGACTTTC. This sequence encodes CASSPHYPRAGANVLTF.

The rearrangement uses TRBV7-6 and TRBJ1-2; 11 nucleotides line up with TRBD1. Germline loops: CDR1 SGHVS, CDR2 FNYEAQ. V dropped 3 bases and J dropped 1; count of bases not matched to a gene: 1. The CDR3 sequence is 15 residues long. The CDR3 sequence: CASSLGQGGNYGYTF. The CDR3 DNA is TGTGCCAGCAGCTTGGGACAGGGGGGTAACTATGGCTACACCTTC.

The chain uses TRBV19 and TRBJ1-1, with TRBD1 matching over 7 bases. After removal of 5 bases from V and 4 bases from J, the junction contained 7 bases not matched to a gene. This CDR3 contains 14 residues. Germline CDR1 is LNHDA and CDR2 is SQIVND (reference sequence). As DNA, the CDR3 is TGTGCCAGTAGTGACCGACAGGGTTTCACTGAAGCTTTCTTT. Translated: CASSDRQGFTEAFF.

The chain is built from TRBV2 and TRBJ2-3; 16 bases match TRBD2. V lost 6 bases and J lost 4; bases outside the gene matches: 10. Germline assignment: CDR1 SNHLY and CDR2 FYNNEI. The CDR3 has 18 amino acids. The chain's CDR3 is CASSGPGLAGGRADTQYF. CDR3 nucleotide sequence: TGTGCCAGCAGCGGCCCGGGACTAGCGGGGGGGCGGGCAGATACGCAGTATTTT.

The CDR3 nucleotides are TGTGCCAGCAACATAGCGGGGGAACACCAAGAGACCCAGTACTTC. It yields the protein CASNIAGEHQETQYF. This rearrangement joins TRBV13 to TRBJ2-5; 9 positions match TRBD2. Germline V gene sequence: CDR1 PRHDT, CDR2 FYEKMQ (reference sequence). V lost 7 bases to trimming and J lost 0 bases; unmatched junction nucleotides: 6. The CDR3 runs to 15 residues.

The chain recombines TRBV11-2 with TRBJ2-1, with D tentatively TRBD2 (5 bases). The CDR3 is 18 residues long. Germline CDR1 is SGHAT and CDR2 is FQNNGV. V lost 5 bases to trimming and J lost 1 base, with 21 bases between them. The CDR3 reads CASSPRTLGVASYNEQFF. The CDR3 DNA reads as TGTGCCAGCAGCCCCCGGACTCTCGGGGTGGCTTCCTACAATGAGCAGTTCTTC.

V usage is TRBV5-6 and J usage is TRBJ2-7; D is perhaps TRBD1 (6 bases). Germline CDR1 reads SGHDT; CDR2 reads YYEEEE. The CDR3 spans 15 residues. Trimming took off 3 bases at V and 2 bases at J, with 15 bases between the two ends. Here the CDR3 DNA reads TGTGCCAGCAGCTGGGGGACACCGTCTACCTACGAGCAGTACTTC. Its protein is CASSWGTPSTYEQYF.

The chain's CDR3 is CASRASQGSVQQYF. CDR3 sequence (DNA): TGTGCCAGCAGGGCCAGCCAGGGGTCCGTACAGCAGTACTTC. The V and J genes are TRBV6-5 and TRBJ2-7; D might be TRBD1 (6 bases). Germline V gene lookup returns CDR1 MNHEY and CDR2 SVGAGI. The CDR3 runs 14 residues. Trimming pared 6 bases from V and 8 bases from J, leaving 20 bases between.

The chain links TRBV19 to TRBJ2-7; 8 bases fit TRBD1. Germline V lookup: CDR1 LNHDA, CDR2 SQIVND (reference sequence). V gave up 2 bases and J gave up 5 bases; unmatched junction bases: 5. The CDR3 contains 14 residues. The CDR3 protein is CASSINRGSDEQYF. The CDR3 nucleotides are TGTGCCAGTAGTATAAACAGGGGGTCTGACGAGCAGTACTTC.

The genes are TRBV4-2 and TRBJ1-3, with unresolved D. The CDR3 covers 14 residues. The V end was cut by 1 base, the J end by 6 bases, with 10 bases between. Germline V gives CDR1 LGHNA, CDR2 YNFKEQ. In nucleotides, the CDR3 is TGTGCCAGCAGCCAAGCGTCTTTTATAAACACCATATATTTT. It yields the protein CASSQASFINTIYF.

The CDR3 DNA sequence: TGTGCCAGCTCACTAATGACAGCTATGAACACTGAAGCTTTCTTT. Translation gives CASSLMTAMNTEAFF. The V and J genes are TRBV18 and TRBJ1-1; D possibly corresponds to TRBD1 (5 bases). The CDR3 contains 15 residues. Looked up from germline, CDR1 is KGHSH and CDR2 is LQKENI. The germline V and J ends were trimmed by 4 bases and 0 bases, with 12 bases remaining between them. The full variable domain, rest sourced from reference TRBV18 and TRBJ1-1, is NAGVMQNPRHLVRRRGQEARLRCSPMKGHSHVYWYRQLPEEGLKFMVYLQKENIIDESGMPKERFSAEFPKEGPSILRIQQVVRGDSAAYFCASSLMTAMNTEAFFGQGTRLTVV.

The V call is TRBV7-9, the J call TRBJ2-7; D possibly corresponds to TRBD1 (5 bases). V was clipped by 5 bases and J by 2 bases, with 13 bases between them. The length of the CDR3 is 14 residues. Germline CDR1 is SEHNR and CDR2 is FQNEAQ (reference sequence). The CDR3 region is CASSQTDRAYEQYF. Written as DNA, the CDR3 is TGTGCCAGCAGCCAAACCGACAGAGCCTACGAGCAGTACTTC.

In its sample, this clone was seen once. The chain employs TRBV27 and TRBJ2-2, with 8 bases aligning to TRBD1. After removal of 1 base from V and 5 bases from J, the junction contained 6 bases not matched to a gene. Germline lookup yields CDR1 MNHEY and CDR2 SMNVEV (reference sequence). The length of the CDR3 is 16 residues. CDR3 in amino acids: CASSLYGQGGTGELFF. The CDR3, as DNA: TGTGCCAGCAGTTTATACGGACAGGGAGGTACCGGGGAGCTGTTTTTT.

The rearrangement uses TRBV27 and TRBJ1-6, with 9 bases that match TRBD1. Germline V lookup: CDR1 MNHEY, CDR2 SMNVEV (reference sequence). Unmatched junction bases numbered 5, after V lost 5 bases and J lost 6 bases. The CDR3 contains 15 residues. CDR3 DNA sequence: TGTGCCAGCAGTCCCGGGACAGGGCCTAATTCACCCCTCCACTTT. It codes for CASSPGTGPNSPLHF.